This record covers a single T cell receptor (beta chain). In its sample, this clone was seen once. Its antigen is not yet known. No per-base quality is available; no much larger clone lies one base away. The sample belongs to a study of cytomegalovirus exposure and HLA in healthy donors (dated 2017 in TCRdb). Background on the whole study: According to an earlier analysis of 587 of the donors, about 179 million T cells yielded 117 million unique TCR beta sequences and 276 Gb of sequence data. The T cell repertoires of several hundred subjects were profiled by immunosequencing and related to cytomegalovirus serostatus. Genome-wide SNP genotypes for about three fifths of the 666 donors were used in a later genetic analysis, which treated that subset as a discovery cohort. The genetic ancestry cluster associated with self-reported Caucasian donors included 70% to 85% of the 398 genotyped donors. In addition to the first cohort of 666 subjects, a separate validation cohort of some 120 different subjects was used. HLA typing covered class I and class II loci at four-digit resolution. Several DR-DQ haplotypes were treated as single units for association and clustering because of strong linkage in the cohort. The study combined high-throughput TCR immunosequencing, statistical association of individual TCRs with disease status, and machine learning to predict cytomegalovirus infection status. Donor age, sex, ethnicity and CMV serostatus were compiled alongside the repertoire data. Among about 360 genotyped donors of the cohort, an average of about 240,000 unique TCR beta nucleotide sequences were sequenced per donor, roughly 20% of them non-productive. Rather than drawing on any new phenotypic data, the later analysis identified candidate immune exposures from TCR beta sequences and the way those sequences occurred across donors. The number of typed donors differed by locus: about 620-630 for A, B, C, DRB1 and DQB1; about 520 for DQA1; around 580 for DPA1; and around 450 for DPB1. An early release covering about 600 HLA-typed donors comprised 300 to 350 gigabases of sequencing data and approximately 80 million unique TCR sequences. In a later analysis, previously published TCR beta repertoires from hundreds of donors were re-analyzed and high-resolution HLA genotyping was added so that TCR occurrence patterns could be studied. The study aimed to test whether signatures of past pathogen exposure could be identified by cataloging public T cell receptors. Every discovery cohort repertoire had been produced on one sequencing platform. An earlier analysis of 587 of the donors used high-throughput TCR beta sequencing to judge whether each TCR beta V gene segment behaved as functional or pseudogenic.

The cohort consisted of 600 or so healthy bone marrow donors. At the time of sampling, all cohort members were nominally healthy, though unrecorded immune exposures were likely present. The donor was CMV seronegative and was included in the group of a few hundred seronegative cohort members. Every donor gave a peripheral blood sample, and the peripheral blood mononuclear cells from that sample were used for TCR beta sequencing. The Qiagen DNeasy Blood Extraction Kit was used to extract genomic DNA from the blood cell samples. The library was generated by the immunoSEQ multiplex PCR assay. A mixture of 60 forward primers for TCR Vbeta segments and 13 reverse primers for TCR Jbeta segments was used in the multiplex PCR. The CDR3 region of rearranged TCR beta genes was amplified from genomic DNA by a multiplex PCR assay. On the Illumina HiSeq System, the amplified TCR beta libraries were sequenced as 87-base-pair reads. The published analysis was carried out like this. A later analysis tallied 70 million to 100 million unique TCR beta chains across the 666 repertoires, and some 10 million of those chains were shared by two or more donors. Raw reads were error-corrected and collapsed into unique sequences with a nearest-neighbor algorithm that merged closely related sequences to remove PCR and sequencing errors. Alignment of CDR3 sequences to IMGT reference sequences was used to assign V, D and J gene segments. Each retained sequence needed at least a six-nucleotide match to both a V gene segment and a J gene segment. A rearrangement was called productive if the CDR3 had no stop codons and remained in frame with V and J, and every other rearrangement was called non-productive. CDR3 was defined by IMGT convention, running from the second conserved V-encoded cysteine to the conserved J-encoded phenylalanine. Sequences without an unambiguous match to a single V gene segment were excluded from the earlier analysis of about 600 of the donors. An earlier analysis of fewer than 750 of the donors called V segments functional above 56.7% productive rearrangements and segregating when the between-donor standard deviation exceeded 5%. A statistical classification framework was built for diagnosing cytomegalovirus status from the catalog of TCR beta chain sequences. In a later analysis, V and J genes were assigned by comparing TCR nucleotide sequences against IMGT/GENE-DB human TR gene sequences. The TCRdist pipeline was used in a later analysis to assign CDR3 sequences and most-parsimonious VDJ recombination scenarios. In a later analysis, every TCR beta chain was defined by the combination of its CDR3 amino acid sequence and its V-gene family, and reads without a unique V-gene family were dropped. As a way to deal with suspected cross-contamination and a sequencing artifact, a later analysis dropped 592 nucleotide sequences that were highly shared and had low generation probability. A later analysis calculated a clonal expansion index for each public chain from normalized within-repertoire ranks of inferred template counts. In a later analysis, generation probabilities were computed using a VDJ recombination model fitted to out-of-frame rearrangements, and the results were checked against IGoR. In a later analysis, hypergeometric tests were used to score TCR-TCR, TCR-HLA and TCR-CMV co-occurrence, with a repertoire-size bias correction applied to TCR pairs. A later analysis estimated false discovery rates by permuting HLA or CMV assignments 20 times. In a later analysis, co-occurring TCRs were grouped with DBSCAN, and TCRdist sequence similarity was added when clustering was performed within HLA-allele-positive subsets. Repertoires with fewer than 30,000 or more than 120,000 public chains, plus five repertoires with anomalous nucleotide sharing, were excluded from co-occurrence clustering. Imported from immuneACCESS, the table was reduced by TCRdb to in-frame sequences with V and J called. These copies leave out some clones; in studies compared against another copy, an unresolved V gene accounts for under half, and the cause of the remainder is not known. V and J calls plus clone size are reproduced from that table; the DNA served to infer D and trimming. The sample table shows 100,000 or so clones, and 63% are seen once. Clones ranked in the top ten supply approximately 6% of the sample.

The study at large found these results: In a later analysis, several top co-occurrence clusters were reported to appear linked to parvovirus B19, influenza, CMV and Epstein-Barr virus. According to a later analysis, most CMV-associated TCR beta chains appeared to be HLA-restricted, and the HLA associations seemed to be driven largely by CMV exposure. In an earlier analysis of a few hundred of the donors, most TCR beta V segments were observed in productive rearrangements about 87% or about 30% of the time, broadly matching IMGT annotations. A later genetic analysis associated a missense DCLRE1C variant with V-gene and J-gene trimming of TCR beta chains, and an independent cohort replicated the association. A few of the identified cytomegalovirus-associated TCR beta chains were confirmed in vitro to be specific for cytomegalovirus antigens. The classifier was reported to diagnose cytomegalovirus status with high specificity and sensitivity in both the original and validation cohorts. Correlated functional status among segregating V segments might be attributable to linkage disequilibrium, but an unknown experimental factor could not be ruled out. Because HLA typing was unavailable for some donors at each locus, only the typed subset was used in association tests. Because counts were too low, 15 or so rarely observed V segments, including chromosome 9 orphons, were excluded from the earlier analysis of 587 of the donors. This cohort had only TCR beta chains sequenced, and the lack of alpha or paired-chain data limited which features could be detected. The authors suggested that the approach could potentially be generalized to other disease states and immunological phenotypes. In a later analysis, TCR association rates were found to vary across HLA loci, with the most associated TCRs seen for DRB1 alleles and the fewest for HLA-C alleles. The presence/absence analyses assumed that sequencing depth was roughly uniform across donors, and that assumption may not be true. Strong co-occurrence of HLA alleles, especially DR and DQ, made assigning TCR associations to individual alleles difficult. While some public TCRs were present in many individuals, most TCR sequences turned up only very rarely across donors. The only immune exposure information available for the cohort was CMV serostatus. Compared with equally common non-associated chains, HLA-associated TCR beta chains in a later analysis were more clonally expanded and had lower generation probabilities. At a false discovery rate of 0.05, a later analysis linked 15,000 to 20,000 TCR beta sequences to specific HLA alleles. A further reported finding was that TCR beta sequences accurately predicted the HLA-A and HLA-B alleles for most subjects in the first cohort. A group of highly shared sequence variants was considered likely to be a technical artifact of the sequencing pipeline. In the study, some 160 TCR beta chains were listed as associated with cytomegalovirus. A later genetic analysis reported fewer N-insertions in productive TCRs among donors in an Asian-associated ancestry cluster than the approximately 700-donor mean.

This TCR came from a woman aged 25 to 45 in good health and CMV-seronegative. The sequenced sample was PBMCs.

The base sequence is TGTGCCAGCAGTGAAACCTCGCGAAACTATGGCTACACCTTC. This gives the protein CASSETSRNYGYTF. The receptor chain draws on TRBV6-1 and TRBJ1-2, with the D gene uncertain. Its CDR3 holds 14 amino acids, cysteine through phenylalanine. Here the CDR3 DNA is all that survives: 42 bases in frame from base 1. The germline ends are 9 bases apart after V is trimmed by 2 bases and J by 2 bases. Via the germline V gene, CDR1 is MNHNS and CDR2 SASEGT.